Shown below are 20 T cell receptor beta chains from a single sample sequenced in a study of read filtering for tumor transcriptome and immune sequencing. This library used roughly 430 ng RNA and molecular barcoded adaptors spanning alpha/delta and beta/gamma chains. TCRdb reprocessed the reads via MiXCR and lists one record per CDR3 protein. The repertoire includes 50,000 to 65,000 distinct CDR3 sequences, around 18% of them detected once, and 11% to 15% sits in the top ten. Sequencing was done on a sample of a population of CD138-negative cells sorted from bone marrow. All receptors derive from a donor at least 40 years old with multiple myeloma.

On this clonotype: Since a much larger clone is just one base distant, this may be a read error. V gene TRBV7-9 combines with J gene TRBJ1-4, with D tentatively TRBD1 (5 bases). The CDR3 covers 17 residues. V was pared by 5 bases and J by 7 bases, with 23 bases between. Germline assignment: CDR1 SEHNR and CDR2 FQNEAQ (reference sequence). DNA for the CDR3: TGTGCCAGCAGCCAAGCTCCGAACAGGTCGGCCCGTGAAAAACTGTTTTTT. Protein product: CASSQAPNRSAREKLFF.

This clonotype was observed at least ten times. The chain couples TRBV27 to TRBJ2-1; 11 bases fit TRBD2. V lost 4 bases to trimming and J lost 9 bases; unmatched junction nucleotides: 11. The CDR3 totals 16 residues. Germline CDR1 MNHEY, CDR2 SMNVEV (reference sequence). The DNA for the CDR3 is TGTGCCAGCAGTTACCGGACTAGCGGGCGGATGGGTGAGCAGTTCTTC. Its translation: CASSYRTSGRMGEQFF.

In this sample, this clonotype turned up many times. The J gene is TRBJ2-3, the V gene TRBV28; no definite D call. Per the germline V gene, CDR1 is MDHEN and CDR2 is SYDVKM. V was cut by 2 bases and J by 4 bases, with 7 bases left in between. There are 13 residues in the CDR3. The CDR3 sequence: CASSLSGSDTQYF. The CDR3 nucleotides read TGTGCCAGCAGTTTAAGTGGCTCAGATACGCAGTATTTT.

This clonotype has only a few counts. The rearrangement links TRBV29-1 to TRBJ2-3; 7 bases fit TRBD2. The trim removed 8 bases at V and 3 bases at J, leaving 11 bases unmatched. Germline CDR1 and CDR2: SQVTM and ANQGSEA. The CDR3 totals 14 residues. The CDR3 coding sequence is TGCAGCACGGAGGGGTTTAGCGGGACAGATACGCAGTATTTT. Translation: CSTEGFSGTDTQYF.

This clonotype was detected ten times or more. V usage is TRBV5-6 and J usage is TRBJ1-4; the D gene is possibly TRBD1 (5 bases). Germline V gene data show CDR1 as SGHDT and CDR2 as YYEEEE. V lost 1 base to trimming and J lost 3 bases, with 7 bases between them. The CDR3 spans 14 residues. The CDR3 nucleotides are TGTGCCAGCAGCTTGATGGGGGCTAATGAAAAACTGTTTTTT. Protein product: CASSLMGANEKLFF.

This clonotype was seen many times. This chain links TRBV7-2 with TRBJ2-3; weak D call: TRBD2 (6 bases). The V and J ends lost 5 bases and 2 bases respectively, with 14 bases between them. The CDR3 is 15 residues long. Germline V gene data show CDR1 as SGHTA and CDR2 as FQGNSA. CDR3 coding DNA: TGTGCCAGCAGCCGCCGGGACTTACCCACAGATACGCAGTATTTT. Its protein is CASSRRDLPTDTQYF.

This clonotype was observed at least ten times. This chain joins TRBV7-9 and TRBJ2-7, with a weak D call TRBD1 (5 bases). The CDR3 spans 12 residues. Trimming cost V 4 bases and J 3 bases, with 7 bases left between them. In germline, CDR1 is SEHNR, CDR2 FQNEAQ (reference sequence). The CDR3 here is CASSSQGYEQYF. The CDR3 coding sequence is TGTGCCAGCAGCTCCCAGGGCTACGAGCAGTACTTC.

This clonotype was observed many times. The chain is built from TRBV11-3 and TRBJ1-1; tentatively, D is TRBD1 (5 bases). The germline V gene encodes CDR1 SGHNT and CDR2 YENEEA. Trimming left V 5 bases short and J 2 bases short, with 24 bases between. The CDR3 loop spans 18 amino acids. This chain's CDR3 is CASSLDGQRAGSNTEAFF. The CDR3 nucleotides are TGTGCCAGCAGCCTGGACGGACAAAGGGCCGGGAGCAACACTGAAGCTTTCTTT.

This clonotype was counted many times. V and J are TRBV20-1 and TRBJ2-7; 10 positions match TRBD2. V dropped 1 base and J dropped 1; count of bases not matched to a gene: 4. This CDR3 contains 15 residues. Germline CDR1 and CDR2: DFQATT and SNEGSKA (reference sequence). In DNA form, the CDR3 reads TGCAGTGCTAGAGCTCCAGCGGGAGGGTCCTACGAGCAGTACTTC. It yields the protein CSARAPAGGSYEQYF.

This clonotype was seen ten or more times. The V and J genes are TRBV6-1 and TRBJ1-4; the match to TRBD1 covers 9 bases. In germline, CDR1 is MNHNS, CDR2 SASEGT. J lost 4 bases, V lost 4 bases, and 4 bases had no gene match. The CDR3 has 15 residues. The CDR3 sequence: CASSVQGAGNEKLFF. CDR3 nucleotides: TGTGCCAGCAGTGTACAGGGGGCGGGTAATGAAAAACTGTTTTTT.

This clonotype occurred a few times. The V and J genes are TRBV28 and TRBJ2-5; 9 bases match TRBD2. The CDR3 covers 14 residues. With 7 bases clipped from V and 5 bases from J, the junction kept 8 bases outside the gene matches. CDR1 is MDHEN and CDR2 is SYDVKM in the germline V gene. CDR3 protein: CASTSGGPVETQYF. DNA for the CDR3: TGTGCCAGCACCAGCGGGGGGCCGGTCGAGACCCAGTACTTC.

The chain joins TRBV5-1 to TRBJ2-3, with D possibly matching TRBD2 (5 bases). The germline CDR1 and CDR2 sequences are SGHRS and YFSETQ. There are 15 residues in the CDR3. The ends were cut back, 0 bases at V and 1 base at J, with 9 bases in the middle. CDR3 loop: CASSLAGVGTDTQYF. The CDR3 nucleotides read TGCGCCAGCAGCTTGGCCGGGGTGGGCACAGATACGCAGTATTTT. Filled out from reference TRBV5-1 and TRBJ2-3, the complete variable domain reads KAGVTQTPRYLIKTRGQQVTLSCSPISGHRSVSWYQQTPGQGLQFLFEYFSETQRNKGNFPGRFSGRQFSNSRSEMNVSTLELGDSALYLCASSLAGVGTDTQYFGPGTRLTVL.

This clonotype was recorded many times. The chain employs TRBV12-5 and TRBJ1-1; D is ambiguous. The ends were cut back, 5 bases at V and 1 base at J, with 11 bases in the middle. Germline V gives CDR1 LGHNT, CDR2 FRNRAP. This CDR3 contains 14 residues. The CDR3 DNA is TGTGCTAGTGGTGGCAGCCGCGGGAACACTGAAGCTTTCTTT. This translates into CASGGSRGNTEAFF.

Concerning this clonotype itself: A far larger clone differs by one base, so this is likely a read error. The chain uses TRBV20-1 and TRBJ1-4, with 7 bases matching TRBD1. The DNA matches TRBJ2-3 better at its end, which makes the J call doubtful. The germline V gene encodes CDR1 DFQATT and CDR2 SNEGSKA (reference sequence). This CDR3 has 15 amino acids. CDR3 DNA: TGCCGTGCAAATCGGGACAGCCTATTCACAGATACGCAGTATTTT. Translation: CRANRDSLFTDTQYF.

Many counts were recorded for this clonotype. J is TRBJ2-3 and V is TRBV12-3 or TRBV12-4, with TRBD2 matching 10 bases. The CDR3 has 14 amino acids. Trimming cost V 6 bases and J 3 bases; bases outside gene matches: 3. The CDR3 DNA sequence: TGTGCCAGCAGACCTAGCGGGGGAACAGATACGCAGTATTTT. This encodes CASRPSGGTDTQYF.

This clonotype was counted many times. The chain carries TRBV11-3 and TRBJ2-6, with D unclear. Trimming shortened V by 4 bases and J by 1 base, and 11 bases separated the two germline ends. The CDR3 is 16 amino acids. In germline, CDR1 is SGHNT, CDR2 YENEEA. This chain's CDR3 is CASSSSRESGANVLTF. The CDR3 bases are TGTGCCAGCAGCTCGTCCCGTGAATCTGGGGCCAACGTCCTGACTTTC.

The sample holds many counts of this clonotype. The chain couples TRBV28 to TRBJ2-1, with D hard to call. The CDR3 sequence is 11 residues long. Germline-derived CDR1 and CDR2 are MDHEN and SYDVKM. V was pared by 3 bases and J by 9 bases, with 6 bases between. CDR3 bases: TGTGCCAGCAGTTTGGTTTTTGAGCAGTTCTTC. This translates into CASSLVFEQFF.

Points on this clonotype: This sequence may be a read error, since a much larger clone differs from it by one base. This chain links TRBV15 with TRBJ1-5, with D possibly TRBD1 on 6 matching bases. This CDR3 has 16 amino acids. Germline values: CDR1 LNHNV, CDR2 YYDKDF (reference sequence). This CDR3 is CPTSSAGAGGHQPQHF. Here the CDR3 DNA reads TGTCCCACCAGCAGCGCCGGGGCGGGGGGGCATCAGCCCCAGCATTTT.

This clonotype was detected ten times or more. This chain links TRBV2 with TRBJ2-3; no reliable D call. Germline values: CDR1 SNHLY, CDR2 FYNNEI. CDR3 length: 12 amino acids. Trimming took off 4 bases at V and 6 bases at J, with 8 bases between the two ends. CDR3 sequence (DNA): TGTGCCAGCAGTGTCGTAACCGATACGCAGTATTTT. This encodes CASSVVTDTQYF.

This clonotype was picked up many times. The chain carries TRBV25-1 and TRBJ2-1, with D tentatively TRBD1 (8 bases). Germline CDR1 is MGHDK and CDR2 is SYGVNS. V was clipped by 7 bases and J by 9 bases, with 22 bases between them. The CDR3 is 15 residues long. The CDR3 sequence: CASTPHRGGGIEQFF. In DNA form, the CDR3 reads TGTGCCAGCACCCCTCACAGGGGGGGTGGTATTGAGCAGTTCTTC.